The 2 T cell receptor beta chains reported below all come from one sample, sequenced in a study of blood T cell repertoires in COVID-19. Method: immunoSEQ multiplex PCR; TCRdb's copy keeps in-frame clones and lacks some. The data contain 250,000 to 350,000 clones, around 90% of them seen just once; the ten biggest clones take up 3.5% to 5%. The source material was PBMCs or T cells enriched from blood (not recorded which). These receptors all stem from a woman younger than 30 with acute COVID-19.

The chain links TRBV7-9 to TRBJ2-7; TRBD2 aligns across 7 bases. The junction had 6 bases not matched to a gene; V was cut back by 4 bases and J by 0 bases. Germline CDR1 SEHNR, CDR2 FQNEAQ (reference sequence). CDR3 size: 15 residues. The CDR3 spells CASSSLAVNSYEQYF. The CDR3 DNA reads as TGTGCCAGCAGCTCCCTAGCGGTGAACTCCTACGAGCAGTACTTC.

In this sample, this clone turned up a few times. The chain uses TRBV19 and TRBJ1-5; 12 bases align to TRBD1. The CDR3 is made up of 16 amino acids. V dropped 7 bases and J dropped 7; count of bases not matched to a gene: 11. The germline gives CDR1 LNHDA, CDR2 SQIVND (reference sequence). As DNA, the CDR3 is TGTGCCAGTACCCATATCGGGACAGGGGGCCTACAGCCCCAGCATTTT. Translated: CASTHIGTGGLQPQHF.